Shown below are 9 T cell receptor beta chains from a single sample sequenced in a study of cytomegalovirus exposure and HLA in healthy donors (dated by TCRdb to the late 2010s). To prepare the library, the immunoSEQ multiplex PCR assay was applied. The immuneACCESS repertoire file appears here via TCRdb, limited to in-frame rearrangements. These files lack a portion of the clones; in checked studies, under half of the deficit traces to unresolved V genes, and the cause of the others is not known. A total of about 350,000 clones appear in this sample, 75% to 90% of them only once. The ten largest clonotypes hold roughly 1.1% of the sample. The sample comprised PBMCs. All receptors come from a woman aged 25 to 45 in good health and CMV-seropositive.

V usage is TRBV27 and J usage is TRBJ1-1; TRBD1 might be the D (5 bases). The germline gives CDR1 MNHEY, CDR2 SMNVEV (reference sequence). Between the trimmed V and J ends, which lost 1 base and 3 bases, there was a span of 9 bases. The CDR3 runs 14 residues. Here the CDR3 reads CASSLYDSYTEAFF. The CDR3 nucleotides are TGTGCCAGCAGTTTATATGACAGTTACACTGAAGCTTTCTTT.

The CDR3 protein is CASSYVDSYNEQFF. The DNA of the CDR3 is TGTGCCAGCAGTTATGTCGACTCCTACAATGAGCAGTTCTTC. This chain joins TRBV6-5 and TRBJ2-1; D not certain. V was shortened by 3 bases and J by 0 bases, with 6 bases between the two germline ends. CDR1 is MNHEY and CDR2 is SVGAGI in the germline V gene. The CDR3 has 14 amino acids.

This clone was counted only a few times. CDR3 sequence: CASSLAVFYEQYF. The CDR3, as DNA: TGTGCCAGCAGCTTAGCGGTGTTCTACGAGCAGTACTTC. V is TRBV7-2 and J is TRBJ2-7; D call uncertain. Per germline, CDR1 SGHTA and CDR2 FQGNSA. This CDR3 is built from 13 residues. Trimming took off 0 bases at V and 3 bases at J, with 6 bases between the two ends.

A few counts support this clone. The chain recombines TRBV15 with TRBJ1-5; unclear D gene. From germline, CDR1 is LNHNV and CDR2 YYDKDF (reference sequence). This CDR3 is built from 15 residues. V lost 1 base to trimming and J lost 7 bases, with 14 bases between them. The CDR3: CATSRVGRNGQPQHF. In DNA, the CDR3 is TGTGCCACCAGCAGAGTGGGCAGGAATGGACAGCCCCAGCATTTT.

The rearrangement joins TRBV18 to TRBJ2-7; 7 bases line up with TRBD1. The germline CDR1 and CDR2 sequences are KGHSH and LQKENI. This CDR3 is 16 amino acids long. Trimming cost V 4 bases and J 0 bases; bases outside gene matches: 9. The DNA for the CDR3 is TGTGCCAGCTCACTGGGACAGCGAGTTAGCTCCTACGAGCAGTACTTC. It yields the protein CASSLGQRVSSYEQYF.

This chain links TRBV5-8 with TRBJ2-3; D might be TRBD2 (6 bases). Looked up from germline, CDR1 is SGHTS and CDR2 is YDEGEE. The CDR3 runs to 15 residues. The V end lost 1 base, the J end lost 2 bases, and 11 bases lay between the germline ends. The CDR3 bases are TGTGCCAGCAGCTTGTCGATACTAGCCACAGATACGCAGTATTTT. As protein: CASSLSILATDTQYF.

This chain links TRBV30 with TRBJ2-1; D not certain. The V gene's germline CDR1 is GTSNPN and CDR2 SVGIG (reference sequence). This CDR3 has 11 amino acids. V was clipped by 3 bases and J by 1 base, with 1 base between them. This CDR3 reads CAWRSYNEQFF. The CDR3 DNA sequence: TGTGCCTGGAGGTCCTACAATGAGCAGTTCTTC. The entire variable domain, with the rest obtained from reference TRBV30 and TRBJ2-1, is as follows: SQTIHQWPATLVQPVGSPLSLECTVEGTSNPNLYWYRQAAGRGLQLLFYSVGIGQISSEVPQNLSASRPQDRQFILSSKKLLLSDSGFYLCAWRSYNEQFFGPGTRLTVL.

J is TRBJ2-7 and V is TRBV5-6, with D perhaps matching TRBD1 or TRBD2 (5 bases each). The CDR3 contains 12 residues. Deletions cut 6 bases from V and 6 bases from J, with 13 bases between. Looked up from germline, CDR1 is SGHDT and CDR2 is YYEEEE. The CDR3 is CASTKGEIEQYF. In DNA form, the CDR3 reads TGTGCCAGCACCAAAGGGGAGATCGAGCAGTACTTC.

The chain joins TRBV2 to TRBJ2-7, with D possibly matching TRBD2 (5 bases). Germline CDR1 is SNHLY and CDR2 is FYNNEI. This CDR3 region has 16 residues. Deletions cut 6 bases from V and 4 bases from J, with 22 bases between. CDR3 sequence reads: CASSPGWGVSEYEQYF. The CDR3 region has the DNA TGTGCCAGCAGCCCAGGATGGGGAGTCAGTGAGTACGAGCAGTACTTC.